This T cell receptor (beta chain) is from a study of T cell responses to AZD1222 COVID-19 vaccine. Regarding this clone: Its antigen remains unknown.

General study results and limits: It should be noted that donors were predominantly white British and more often female, and clonal diversity was possibly underestimated.

The repertoire was sequenced with immunoSEQ multiplex PCR; TCRdb's copy has only in-frame clones and lacks some. This table holds tens of thousands of clones, 86% found once. The CDR3 consists of 14 residues. Germline V lookup: CDR1 SGDLS, CDR2 YYNGEE. Trimming removed 3 bases at V and 5 bases at J, with 12 bases between. The sequenced sample was peripheral blood, obtained on day 0 of AZD1222 vaccination. The rearrangement uses TRBV9 and TRBJ2-1; D perhaps matches TRBD2 (5 bases). This TCR was sampled from an adult in good health. CDR3 loop: CASSAVIAHNEQFF. CDR3 DNA: TGTGCCAGCAGCGCTGTAATAGCGCACAATGAGCAGTTCTTC.